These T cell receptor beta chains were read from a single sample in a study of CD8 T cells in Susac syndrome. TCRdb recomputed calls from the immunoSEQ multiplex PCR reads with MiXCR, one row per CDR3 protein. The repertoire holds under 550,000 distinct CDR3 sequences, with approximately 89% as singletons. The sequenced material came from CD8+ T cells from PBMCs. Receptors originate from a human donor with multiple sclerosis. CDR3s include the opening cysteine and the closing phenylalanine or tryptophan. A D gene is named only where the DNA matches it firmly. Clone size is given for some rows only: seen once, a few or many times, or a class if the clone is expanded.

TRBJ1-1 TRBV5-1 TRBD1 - TGCGCCAGCAGCAGAGGACAGGGTATGAACACTGAAGCTTTCTTT CASSRGQGMNTEAFF
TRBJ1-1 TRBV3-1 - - TGTGCCAGCAGCCCTGAACCGACAGCGATTGAAGCTTTCTTT CASSPEPTAIEAFF
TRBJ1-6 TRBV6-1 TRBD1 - TGTGCCAGCAGTGAATACAGGGGCCCAAATTCACCCCTCCACTTT CASSEYRGPNSPLHF
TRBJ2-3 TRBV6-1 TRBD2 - TGTGCCAGCAGTGTGAGCGGGGGGGACACAGATACGCAGTATTTT CASSVSGGDTDTQYF
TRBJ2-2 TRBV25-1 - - TGTGCCAGCAGTGTGGGGCAGGGTGGCACCGGGGAGCTGTTTTTT CASSVGQGGTGELFF
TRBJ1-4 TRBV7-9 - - TGTGCCAGCAGCTTTGGGCCCTCGGGGCTAAATGAAAAACTGTTTTTT CASSFGPSGLNEKLFF
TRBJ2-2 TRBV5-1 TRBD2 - TGCGCCAGCAGCTTGGACCGAGCGGGGCCCACCGGGGAGCTGTTTTTT CASSLDRAGPTGELFF
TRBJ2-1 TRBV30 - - TGTGCCTGGAGTATGGCCCACAATGAGCAGTTCTTC CAWSMAHNEQFF
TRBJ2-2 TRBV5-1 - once TGCGCCAGCAGCTTGGCCCTAGGGGCCACCGGGGAGCTGTTTTTT CASSLALGATGELFF
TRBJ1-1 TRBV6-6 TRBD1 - TGTGCCAGCAGTCGCCCGGGACAGTACGGGAACACTGAAGCTTTCTTT CASSRPGQYGNTEAFF
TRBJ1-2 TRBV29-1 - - TGCAGCGTCTCGGGCCCTTATGGCTACACCTTC CSVSGPYGYTF
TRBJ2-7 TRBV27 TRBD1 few TGTGCCAGCAGTCTAGACGGGACAGGATCCTACGAGCAGTACTTC CASSLDGTGSYEQYF
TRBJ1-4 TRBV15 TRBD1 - TGTGCCACCAGCAGAGATAGACAGGGAGGGGAAAAACTGTTTTTT CATSRDRQGGEKLFF
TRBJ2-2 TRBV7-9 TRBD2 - TGTGCCAGCAGCTTAGGGACTAGCGGTTACACCGGGGAGCTGTTTTTT CASSLGTSGYTGELFF
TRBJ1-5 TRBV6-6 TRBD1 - TGTGCCAGCAGGAGGGACAGTCTGAATCAGCCCCAGCATTTT CASRRDSLNQPQHF
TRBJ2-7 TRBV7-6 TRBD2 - TGTGCCAGCAGCCCCGGGACTACGCACTACGAGCAGTACTTC CASSPGTTHYEQYF
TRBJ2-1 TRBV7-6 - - TGTGCCAGCAGCTTAGAGGCAGGAGTGTACAATGAGCAGTTCTTC CASSLEAGVYNEQFF
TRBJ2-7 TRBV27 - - TGTGCCAGCAGTTTAACGGTCTCCTGCGAGCAGTACTTC CASSLTVSCEQYF
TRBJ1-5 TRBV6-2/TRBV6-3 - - TGTGCCAGCACCATGGGGGGCAGGGATCAGCCCCAGCATTTT CASTMGGRDQPQHF
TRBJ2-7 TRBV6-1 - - TGTGCCAGCAGTGACCTTTCCGGGCTAAACTCCTACGAGCAGTACTTC CASSDLSGLNSYEQYF
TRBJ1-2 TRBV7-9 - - TGTGCCAGCAGCGCCGGGACGGGAAACCGTTATGGCTACACCTTC CASSAGTGNRYGYTF
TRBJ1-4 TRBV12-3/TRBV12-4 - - TGTGCCAGCAGTTACAGATCAACTAATGAAAAACTGTTTTTT CASSYRSTNEKLFF
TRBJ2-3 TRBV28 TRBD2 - TGTGCCAGCAGTTTTACTAGCGGGTCTAGCACAGATACGCAGTATTTT CASSFTSGSSTDTQYF
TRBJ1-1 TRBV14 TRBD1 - TGTGCCAGTAGCCCTGGACAGGGGGCGAACACTGAAGCTTTCTTT CASSPGQGANTEAFF
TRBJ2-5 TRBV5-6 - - TGTGCCAGCAGCTACCGGAGGGGGGAGACCCAGTACTTC CASSYRRGETQYF
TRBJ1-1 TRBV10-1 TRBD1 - TGCGCCAGCAGTGGGACAGGGTTGAACACTGAAGCTTTCTTT CASSGTGLNTEAFF
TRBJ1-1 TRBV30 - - TGTGCCTGGAGAGAGGTGTGGGGGACTGAAGCTTTCTTT CAWREVWGTEAFF
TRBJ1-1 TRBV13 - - TGTGCCAGCAGTATCAGGGTCAGCGTTGAAGCTTTCTTT CASSIRVSVEAFF
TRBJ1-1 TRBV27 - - TGTGCCAGCAGTACTTACCTGTTGAACACTGAAGCTTTCTTT CASSTYLLNTEAFF
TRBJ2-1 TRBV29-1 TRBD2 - TGCAGCGTTGAGCCAGCGGGGGGGAACTACAATGAGCAGTTCTTC CSVEPAGGNYNEQFF
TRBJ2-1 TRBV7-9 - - TGTGCCAGCAGTCTTGCTGAGCAGTTCTTC CASSLAEQFF
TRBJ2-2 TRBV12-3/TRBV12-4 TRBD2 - TGTGCCAGCAGTCTAGCGGGCGGGGAGCTGTTTTTT CASSLAGGELFF
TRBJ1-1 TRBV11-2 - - TGTGCCAGCAGCTTAGTGGAGGGGATGAACACTGAAGCTTTCTTT CASSLVEGMNTEAFF
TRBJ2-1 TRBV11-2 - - TGTGCCAGCCAGACCGGACAGCTTAGTGTAAATGAGCAGTTCTTC CASQTGQLSVNEQFF
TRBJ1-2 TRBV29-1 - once TGCAGCGTTGATAATGAGTTCTATGGCTACACCTTC CSVDNEFYGYTF
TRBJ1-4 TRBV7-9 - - TGTGCCAGCAGCTTAGCGACCGTCACCGGAGATGAAAAACTGTTTTTT CASSLATVTGDEKLFF
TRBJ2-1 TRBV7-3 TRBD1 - TGTGCCAGCAGCTTATTGGGACAGGGCAGGGATGAGCAGTTCTTC CASSLLGQGRDEQFF
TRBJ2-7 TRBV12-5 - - TGTGCTAGTGGTTTGGTAACCAGCAGACTCGACGAGCAGTACTTC CASGLVTSRLDEQYF
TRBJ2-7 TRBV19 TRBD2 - TGTGCCAGTAGTATATTAGCGGGAAACTCCTACGAGCAGTACTTC CASSILAGNSYEQYF
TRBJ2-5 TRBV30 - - TGTGCCTGGGATATGGGGGGTATCGAGTCCCAGTACTTC CAWDMGGIESQYF
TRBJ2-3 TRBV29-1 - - TGCAGTGGAGGCGGTGGGGAAGATACGCAGTATTTT CSGGGGEDTQYF
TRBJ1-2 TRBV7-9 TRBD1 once TGTGCCAGCAGCTTAGAAAGGGACAGACCCTATGGCTACACCTTC CASSLERDRPYGYTF
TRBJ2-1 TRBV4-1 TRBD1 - TGCGCCAGCACCCCCGACAGGGGGCCCTACAATGAGCAGTTCTTC CASTPDRGPYNEQFF
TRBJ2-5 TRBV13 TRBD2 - TGTGCCAGCACTAGCGGGAGAGTGTACCAAGAGACCCAGTACTTC CASTSGRVYQETQYF
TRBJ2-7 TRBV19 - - TGTGCCAGTAGCAGTCAGATGCCTGCCTCCTACGAGCAGTACTTC CASSSQMPASYEQYF
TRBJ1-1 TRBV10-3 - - TGTGCCATCAGTGAGTCCGGGGATGACACTGAAGCTTTCTTT CAISESGDDTEAFF
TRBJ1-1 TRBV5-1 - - TGCGCCAGCAGCTTGTTATCCGCGCAGGGAGTAAACACTGAAGCTTTCTTT CASSLLSAQGVNTEAFF
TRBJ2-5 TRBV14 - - TGTGCCAGCAGCCCCGGCAGGGCCGGGATCATCGAAGAGACCCAGTACTTC CASSPGRAGIIEETQYF
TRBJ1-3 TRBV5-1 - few TGCGCCAGCAGCCTCGGTGCGAGCTCTGGAAACACCATATATTTT CASSLGASSGNTIYF
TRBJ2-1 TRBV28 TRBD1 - TGTGCCAGCGCTTTCCCTACTTACAGGGGGCGGGGTGAGCAGTTCTTC CASAFPTYRGRGEQFF
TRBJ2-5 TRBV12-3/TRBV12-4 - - TGTGCCAGCAGTTTTATTACAGGAACAAAAGAGACCCAGTACTTC CASSFITGTKETQYF
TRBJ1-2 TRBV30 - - TGTGCCTGGAGAAATAGCATCGGACGGAAGAACTATGGCTACACCTTC CAWRNSIGRKNYGYTF
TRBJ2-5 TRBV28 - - TGTGCCAGCAGTTTAGTAGCGGTCCAAGAGACCCAGTACTTC CASSLVAVQETQYF
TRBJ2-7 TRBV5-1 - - TGCGCCAGCCGGACCTCAGGGGACCACGAGCAGTACTTC CASRTSGDHEQYF
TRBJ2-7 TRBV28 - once TGTGCCAGCAGTTTATTGGTGTTAGAAACCTACGAGCAGTACTTC CASSLLVLETYEQYF
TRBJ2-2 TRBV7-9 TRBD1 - TGTGCCAGCAGCGGAGACAGGGGGCTTATCGGGGAGCTGTTTTTT CASSGDRGLIGELFF
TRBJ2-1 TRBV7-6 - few TGTGCCAGCAGCTTAGATGTAAGCGATGAGCAGTTCTTC CASSLDVSDEQFF
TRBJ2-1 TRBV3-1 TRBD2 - TGTGCCAGCAGCCAGATTGGACTAGCGGGAGGGAAGAGCTCCTACAATGAGCAGTTCTTC CASSQIGLAGGKSSYNEQFF
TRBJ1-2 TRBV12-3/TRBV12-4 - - TGTGCCAGCAGTCTCATGGGGCTTATCTATGGCTACACCTTC CASSLMGLIYGYTF
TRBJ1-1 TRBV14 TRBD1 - TGTGCCAGCAGCCAAACCGGGACAGGGCCCGAAGCTTTCTTT CASSQTGTGPEAFF